Listed here are 5 T cell receptor beta chains from one sample, sequenced in a study of blood T cell repertoires in COVID-19. TCRdb's copy holds only in-frame clones and misses some; the assay was immunoSEQ multiplex PCR. The table shows approximately 200,000 clones, with roughly nine tenths occurring only once. Sample: PBMCs or T cells enriched from blood (not recorded which). The receptors derive from a woman between 18 and 30 years old in a cohort exposed to, infected with or recovered from COVID-19 (not recorded which).

This clone was seen a few times. The gene calls are TRBV2 and TRBJ1-6; D might be TRBD1 (5 bases). The V end lost 4 bases, the J end lost 7 bases, and 11 bases lay between the germline ends. Germline V lookup: CDR1 SNHLY, CDR2 FYNNEI. The CDR3 has 14 amino acids. The CDR3: CASSARGGNSPLHF. For the CDR3, the DNA is TGTGCCAGCAGTGCACGCGGGGGGAATTCACCCCTCCACTTT.

The chain couples TRBV19 to TRBJ1-1, with D possibly matching TRBD1 (5 bases). Germline V gene lookup returns CDR1 LNHDA and CDR2 SQIVND (reference sequence). The CDR3 contains 15 residues. V lost 3 bases, J lost 3 bases, and 14 bases lay in between. The CDR3, as DNA: TGTGCCAGTAGTATTACAGGTCTTCAGGACACTGAAGCTTTCTTT. Amino acid sequence: CASSITGLQDTEAFF. The full variable domain, completed using reference TRBV19 and TRBJ1-1, is DGGITQSPKYLFRKEGQNVTLSCEQNLNHDAMYWYRQDPGQGLRLIYYSQIVNDFQKGDIAEGYSVSREKKESFPLTVTSAQKNPTAFYLCASSITGLQDTEAFFGQGTRLTVV.

The chain couples TRBV10-3 to TRBJ2-7; TRBD1 matches 7 bases. V shed 3 bases and J 0 bases; nucleotides not matched to a gene: 2. The CDR3 loop spans 14 amino acids. In germline, CDR1 is ENHRY, CDR2 SYGVKD. CDR3 nucleotide sequence: TGTGCCATCAGTGACGACAGGGTCTCCTACGAGCAGTACTTC. It translates to CAISDDRVSYEQYF.

This clone has a single count. The V and J genes are TRBV11-2 and TRBJ1-3; no clear D gene. V gave up 1 base and J gave up 0 bases, with 7 bases separating them. Per the germline V gene, CDR1 is SGHAT and CDR2 is FQNNGV. The CDR3 length is 15 residues. DNA of the CDR3: TGTGCCAGCAGCTTAGTGTGGGCCTCTGGAAACACCATATATTTT. Its protein product is CASSLVWASGNTIYF.

The rearrangement joins TRBV7-9 to TRBJ1-2; TRBD1 might be the D (6 bases). Trimming took 5 bases from V and 8 from J, leaving 9 bases between them. This CDR3 comprises 11 residues. Germline-derived CDR1 and CDR2 are SEHNR and FQNEAQ (reference sequence). The CDR3 spells CASSPGEGYTF. The DNA of the CDR3 is TGTGCCAGCAGCCCAGGGGAGGGCTACACCTTC.